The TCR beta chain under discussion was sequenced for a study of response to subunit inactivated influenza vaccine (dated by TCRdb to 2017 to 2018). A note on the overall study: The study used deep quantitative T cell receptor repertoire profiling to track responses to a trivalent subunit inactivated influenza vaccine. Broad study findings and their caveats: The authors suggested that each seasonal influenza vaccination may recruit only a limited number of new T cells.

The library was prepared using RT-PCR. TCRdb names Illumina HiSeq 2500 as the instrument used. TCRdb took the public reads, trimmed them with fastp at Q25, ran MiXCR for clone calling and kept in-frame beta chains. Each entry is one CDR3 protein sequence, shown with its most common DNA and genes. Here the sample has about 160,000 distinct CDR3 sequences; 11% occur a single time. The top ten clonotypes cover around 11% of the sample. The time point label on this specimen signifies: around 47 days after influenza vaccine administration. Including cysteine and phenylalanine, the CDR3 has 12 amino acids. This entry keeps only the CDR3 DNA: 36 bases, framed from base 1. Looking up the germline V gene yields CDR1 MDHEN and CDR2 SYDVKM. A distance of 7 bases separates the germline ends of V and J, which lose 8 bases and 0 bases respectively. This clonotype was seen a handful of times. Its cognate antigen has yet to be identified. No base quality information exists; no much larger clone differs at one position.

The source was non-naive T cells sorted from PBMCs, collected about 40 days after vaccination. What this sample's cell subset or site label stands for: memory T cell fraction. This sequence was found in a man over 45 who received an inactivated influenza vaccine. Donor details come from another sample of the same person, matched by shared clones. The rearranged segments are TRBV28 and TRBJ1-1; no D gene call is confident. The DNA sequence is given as TGTGCCAGCTTCTCGGTGAACACTGAAGCTTTCTTT. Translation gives CASFSVNTEAFF.